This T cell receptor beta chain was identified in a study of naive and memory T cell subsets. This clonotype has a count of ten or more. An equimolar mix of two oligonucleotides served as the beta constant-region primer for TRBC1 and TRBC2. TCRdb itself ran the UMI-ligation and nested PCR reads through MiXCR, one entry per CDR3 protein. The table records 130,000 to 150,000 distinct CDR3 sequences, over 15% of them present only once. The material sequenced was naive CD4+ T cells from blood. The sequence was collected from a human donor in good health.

Here the CDR3 DNA reads TGTGCCAGCAGTTTGTCTAGCGGGAGCACAGATACGCAGTATTTT. Its protein product is CASSLSSGSTDTQYF. The chain links TRBV12-3 or TRBV12-4 to TRBJ2-3, with 8 bases matching TRBD2. The J segment lost 0 bases and the V segment lost 3 bases, leaving 2 bases of the junction unmatched. CDR3 size: 15 residues.